The clone carrying this T cell receptor (beta chain) was recorded once. Antigen: not known. V lost 5 bases to trimming and J lost 2 bases; unmatched junction nucleotides: 2. The CDR3 sequence is 14 residues long. Germline V gene sequence: CDR1 MNHEY, CDR2 SMNVEV (reference sequence). These data belong to a study of cytomegalovirus exposure and HLA in healthy donors. Primers for the PCR totalled 60 Vbeta and 13 Jbeta. Assay used: immunoSEQ multiplex PCR; TCRdb lists only in-frame clones, some missing. The profile shows hundreds of thousands of clones, 70% to 80% of them singletons. Study outcomes and limitations: What a later analysis showed was that several of the most significant clusters appeared linked to common viral pathogens. As a later analysis revealed, the rate of TCR association differed by HLA locus, with DRB1 most and HLA-C fewest. When presence/absence was analysed, sequencing depth was taken to be roughly uniform across donors. In vitro data verified a few CMV-associated chains as specific for CMV antigens.

This clonotype was sampled from a male donor in good health and CMV-seronegative. This sequence joins TRBV27 and TRBJ2-7; TRBD2 matches 11 bases. Sequencing was done on a sample of PBMCs. CDR3 sequence reads: CASSGTSGTYEQYF. In DNA form, the CDR3 reads TGTGCCAGCAGTGGGACTAGCGGAACCTACGAGCAGTACTTC.